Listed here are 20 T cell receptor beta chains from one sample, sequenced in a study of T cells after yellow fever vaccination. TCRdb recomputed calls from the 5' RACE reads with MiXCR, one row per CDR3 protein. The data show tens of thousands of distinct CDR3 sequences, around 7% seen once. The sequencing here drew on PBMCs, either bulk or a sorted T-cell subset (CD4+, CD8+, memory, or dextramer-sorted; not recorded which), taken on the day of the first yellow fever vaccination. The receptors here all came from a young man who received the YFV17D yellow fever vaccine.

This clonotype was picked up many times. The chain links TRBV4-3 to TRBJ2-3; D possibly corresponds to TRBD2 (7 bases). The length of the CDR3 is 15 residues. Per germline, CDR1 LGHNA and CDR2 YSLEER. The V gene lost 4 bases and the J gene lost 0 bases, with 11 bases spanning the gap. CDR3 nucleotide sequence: TGCGCCAGCAGCCCTAGGGGGGGTAGCACAGATACGCAGTATTTT. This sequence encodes CASSPRGGSTDTQYF.

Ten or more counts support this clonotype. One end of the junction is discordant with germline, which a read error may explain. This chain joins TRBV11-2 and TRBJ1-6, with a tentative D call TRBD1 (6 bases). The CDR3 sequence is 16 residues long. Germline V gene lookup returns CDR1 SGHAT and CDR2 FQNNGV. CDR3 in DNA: TGTGCCAGCAGCCTATCAGGGGCCCTAGGGGGTTCACCACTCCACTTT. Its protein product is CASSLSGALGGSPLHF.

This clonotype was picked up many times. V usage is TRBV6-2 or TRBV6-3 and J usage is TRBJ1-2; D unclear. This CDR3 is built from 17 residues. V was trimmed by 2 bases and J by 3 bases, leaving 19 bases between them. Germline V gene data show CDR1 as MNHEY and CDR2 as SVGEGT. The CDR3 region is CASSYPRSFAVYYGYTF. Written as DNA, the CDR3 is TGTGCCAGCAGTTACCCCAGGAGTTTCGCCGTTTACTATGGCTACACCTTC.

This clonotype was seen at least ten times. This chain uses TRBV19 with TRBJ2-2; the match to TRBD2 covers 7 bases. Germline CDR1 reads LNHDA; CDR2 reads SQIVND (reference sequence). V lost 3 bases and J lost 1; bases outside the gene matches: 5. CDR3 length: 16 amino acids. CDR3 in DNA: TGTGCCAGTAGTATTTCTAGCGGTCTGAACACCGGGGAGCTGTTTTTT. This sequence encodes CASSISSGLNTGELFF.

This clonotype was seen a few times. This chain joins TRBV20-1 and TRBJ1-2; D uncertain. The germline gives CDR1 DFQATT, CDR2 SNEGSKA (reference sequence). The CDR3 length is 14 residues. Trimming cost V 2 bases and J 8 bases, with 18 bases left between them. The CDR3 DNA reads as TGCAGTGCTAGAAATCTCGGCGCGAGTGGGGGCTACACCTTC. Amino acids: CSARNLGASGGYTF.

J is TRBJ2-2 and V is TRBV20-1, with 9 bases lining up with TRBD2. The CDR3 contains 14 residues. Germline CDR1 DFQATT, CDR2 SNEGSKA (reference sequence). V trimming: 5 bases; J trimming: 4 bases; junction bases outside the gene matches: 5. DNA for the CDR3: TGCAGTGCTTTAGCGGGGGAACGCACCGGGGAGCTGTTTTTT. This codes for CSALAGERTGELFF.

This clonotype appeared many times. DNA for the CDR3: TGTGCCAGCAGCCTGACGACACCCCCACAGGAGACCCAGTACTTC. Its translation: CASSLTTPPQETQYF. The genes are TRBV7-8 and TRBJ2-5; D gene unclear. Looked up from germline, CDR1 is SGHVS and CDR2 is FQNEAQ. Trimming shortened V by 5 bases and J by 5 bases, and 18 bases separated the two germline ends. The CDR3 runs 15 residues. Full variable domain (remainder filled in from reference TRBV7-8 and TRBJ2-5): GAGVSQSPRYKVAKRGQDVALRCDPISGHVSLFWYQQALGQGPEFLTYFQNEAQLDKSGLPSDRFFAERPEGSVSTLKIQRTQQEDSAVYLCASSLTTPPQETQYFGPGTRLLVL.

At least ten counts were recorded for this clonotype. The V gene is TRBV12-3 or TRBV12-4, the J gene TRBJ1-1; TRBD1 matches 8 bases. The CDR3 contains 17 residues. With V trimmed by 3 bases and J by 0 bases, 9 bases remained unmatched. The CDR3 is CASSFRGRGLVNTEAFF. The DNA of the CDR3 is TGTGCCAGCAGTTTCAGGGGGCGGGGTCTTGTGAACACTGAAGCTTTCTTT.

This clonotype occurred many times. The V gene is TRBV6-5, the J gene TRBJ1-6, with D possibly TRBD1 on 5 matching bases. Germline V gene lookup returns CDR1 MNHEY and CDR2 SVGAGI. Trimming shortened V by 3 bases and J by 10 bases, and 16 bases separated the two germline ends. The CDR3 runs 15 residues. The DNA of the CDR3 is TGTGCCAGCAGTTATGAAGGGGTTGGAAAATCACCCCTCCACTTT. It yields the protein CASSYEGVGKSPLHF.

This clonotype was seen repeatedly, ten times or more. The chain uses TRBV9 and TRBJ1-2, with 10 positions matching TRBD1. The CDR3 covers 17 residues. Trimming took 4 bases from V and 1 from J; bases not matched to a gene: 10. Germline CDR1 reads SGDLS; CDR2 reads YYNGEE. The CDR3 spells CASSPGTGVGYNYGYTF. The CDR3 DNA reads TGTGCCAGCAGCCCCGGGACAGGGGTTGGTTATAACTATGGCTACACCTTC.

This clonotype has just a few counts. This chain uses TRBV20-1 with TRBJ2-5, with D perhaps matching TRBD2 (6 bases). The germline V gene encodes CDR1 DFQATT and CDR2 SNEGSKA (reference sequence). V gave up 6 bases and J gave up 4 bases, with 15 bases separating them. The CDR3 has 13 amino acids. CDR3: CSADLRDSETQYF. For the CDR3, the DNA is TGCAGTGCCGACCTCCGGGACTCAGAGACCCAGTACTTC.

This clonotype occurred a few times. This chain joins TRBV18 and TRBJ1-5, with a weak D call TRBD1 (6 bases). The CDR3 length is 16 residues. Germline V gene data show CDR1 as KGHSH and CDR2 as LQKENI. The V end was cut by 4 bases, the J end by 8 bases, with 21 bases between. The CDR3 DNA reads TGTGCCAGCTCACATACGGCAGGGACTGAGGGGGAGCCCCAGCATTTT. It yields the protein CASSHTAGTEGEPQHF.

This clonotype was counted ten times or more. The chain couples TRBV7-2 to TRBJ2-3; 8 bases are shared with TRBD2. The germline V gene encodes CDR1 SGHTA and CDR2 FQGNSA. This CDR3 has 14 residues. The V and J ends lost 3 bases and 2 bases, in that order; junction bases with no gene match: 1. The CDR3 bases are TGTGCCAGCAGCTTCGGACTAGCCACAGATACGCAGTATTTT. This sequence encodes CASSFGLATDTQYF.

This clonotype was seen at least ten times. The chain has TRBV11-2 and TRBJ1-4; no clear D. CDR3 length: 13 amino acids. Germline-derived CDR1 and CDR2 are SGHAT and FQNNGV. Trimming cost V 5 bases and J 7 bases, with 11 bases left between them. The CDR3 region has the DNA TGTGCCAGCAGCCCCGCGTTGGCTGAAAAACTGTTTTTT. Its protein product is CASSPALAEKLFF.

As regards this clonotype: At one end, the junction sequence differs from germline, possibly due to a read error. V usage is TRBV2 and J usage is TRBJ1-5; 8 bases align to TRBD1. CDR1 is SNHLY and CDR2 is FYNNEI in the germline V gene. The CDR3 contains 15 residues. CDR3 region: CASSATGDSNQPQQF. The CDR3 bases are TGTGCCAGCAGCGCGACAGGGGATAGCAATCAGCCCCAGCAATTT.

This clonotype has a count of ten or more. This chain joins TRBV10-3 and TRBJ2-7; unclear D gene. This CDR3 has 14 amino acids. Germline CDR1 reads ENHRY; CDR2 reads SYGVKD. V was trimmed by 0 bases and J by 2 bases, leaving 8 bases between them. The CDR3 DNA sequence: TGTGCCATCAGTGAGTCGTATCAGACCTACGAGCAGTACTTC. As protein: CAISESYQTYEQYF.

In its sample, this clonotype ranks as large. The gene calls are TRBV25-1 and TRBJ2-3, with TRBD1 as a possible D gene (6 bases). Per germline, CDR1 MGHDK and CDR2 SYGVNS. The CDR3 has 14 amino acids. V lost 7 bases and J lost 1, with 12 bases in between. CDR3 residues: CASTSGAGTDTQYF. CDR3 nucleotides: TGTGCCAGCACATCAGGGGCTGGCACAGATACGCAGTATTTT.

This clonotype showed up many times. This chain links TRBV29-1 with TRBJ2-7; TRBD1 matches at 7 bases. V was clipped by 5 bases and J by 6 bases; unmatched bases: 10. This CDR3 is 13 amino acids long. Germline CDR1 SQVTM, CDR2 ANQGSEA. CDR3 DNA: TGCAGCGTTATACAGGTAGGGGACAGCGAGCAGTACTTC. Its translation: CSVIQVGDSEQYF.

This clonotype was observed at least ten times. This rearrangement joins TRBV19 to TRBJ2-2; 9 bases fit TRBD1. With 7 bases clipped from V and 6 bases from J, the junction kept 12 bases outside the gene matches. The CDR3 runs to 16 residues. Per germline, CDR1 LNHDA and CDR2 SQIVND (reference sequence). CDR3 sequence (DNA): TGTGCCAGTACCACACGGACAGGGGATAGGGCCGGGGAGCTGTTTTTT. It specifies CASTTRTGDRAGELFF.

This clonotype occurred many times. The CDR3 nucleotides are TGTGCCTGGAGCGGGACAGGGAAAGAGACCCAGTACTTC. It is translated as CAWSGTGKETQYF. The chain employs TRBV30 and TRBJ2-5; 9 bases are a match to TRBD1. Unmatched junction bases numbered 2, after V lost 3 bases and J lost 3 bases. Per germline, CDR1 GTSNPN and CDR2 SVGIG (reference sequence). CDR3 length: 13 residues.